This T cell receptor beta chain was captured in a study of early T cells in non-severe SARS-CoV-2 infection. At the level of the study: RNA in bulk from unsorted whole blood was sequenced, and chains were unpaired.

Tagging with unique molecular identifiers was applied to individual cDNA molecules. TCRdb reprocessed the 5' RACE reads with MiXCR, giving one entry per CDR3 protein. Found here are about 15,000 distinct CDR3 sequences, around 6% of them singletons; the top ten hold 6% to 7%. This clonotype was counted ten times or more. This TCR was recovered from an adult who was a healthcare worker with PCR-confirmed SARS-CoV-2 infection or an uninfected control (not recorded which). The sample here was whole blood, taken at baseline.

The CDR3 sequence: CASSAVRGASEQYF. CDR3 nucleotide sequence: TGTGCCAGCAGCGCGGTAAGGGGTGCCAGCGAGCAGTACTTC. The rearrangement uses TRBV2 and TRBJ2-7; TRBD1 is a possible D gene (5 bases). Trimming took 6 bases from V and 6 from J, leaving 18 bases between them. The CDR3 is 14 residues long. Germline CDR1 SNHLY, CDR2 FYNNEI.